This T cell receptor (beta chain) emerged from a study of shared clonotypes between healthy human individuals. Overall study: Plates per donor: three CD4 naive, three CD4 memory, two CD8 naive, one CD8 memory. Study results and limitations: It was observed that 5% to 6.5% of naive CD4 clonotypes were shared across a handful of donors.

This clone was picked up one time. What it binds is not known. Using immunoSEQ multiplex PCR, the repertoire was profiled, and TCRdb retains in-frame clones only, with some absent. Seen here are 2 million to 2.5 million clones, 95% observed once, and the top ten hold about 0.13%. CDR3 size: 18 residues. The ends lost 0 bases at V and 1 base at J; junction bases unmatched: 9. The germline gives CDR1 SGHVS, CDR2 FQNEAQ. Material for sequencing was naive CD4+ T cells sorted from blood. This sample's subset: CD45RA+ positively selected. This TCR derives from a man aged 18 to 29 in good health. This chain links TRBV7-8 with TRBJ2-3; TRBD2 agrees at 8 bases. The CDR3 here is CASSLAGTSLFGTDTQYF. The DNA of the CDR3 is TGTGCCAGCAGCTTAGCCGGGACTAGTTTATTCGGCACAGATACGCAGTATTTT.